These 32 T cell receptor beta chains originate from one sample sequenced in a study of CD8 T cells in ankylosing spondylitis. TCRdb ran MiXCR on the 5' RACE reads and lists one entry per CDR3 protein. The sample lists 150,000 to 200,000 distinct CDR3 sequences, roughly 20% seen once, with 4.3% in the top ten. Sequenced: blood, either unsorted or a sorted T cell fraction (not recorded which). The origin of the receptors is a male donor aged 5 to 30 with ankylosing spondylitis or in good health (not recorded which).

This clonotype was recorded many times. The rearrangement links TRBV14 to TRBJ2-1, with D maybe TRBD2 (5 bases). Germline V CDR1 and CDR2: SGHDN, FVKESK. The CDR3 has 14 amino acids. With 5 bases removed from V and 7 bases from J, the gap between germline ends came to 15 bases. The CDR3: CASSIGGYTNEQFF. CDR3 sequence (DNA): TGTGCCAGCAGCATCGGAGGCTACACTAATGAGCAGTTCTTC. The full variable domain, with the rest looked up from reference TRBV14 and TRBJ2-1, is EAGVTQFPSHSVIEKGQTVTLRCDPISGHDNLYWYRRVMGKEIKFLLHFVKESKQDESGMPNNRFLAERTGGTYSTLKVQPAELEDSGVYFCASSIGGYTNEQFFGPGTRLTVL.

The CDR3 spells CSARLENNEQFF. The DNA for the CDR3 is TGCAGTGCTAGACTAGAGAACAATGAGCAGTTCTTC. The chain combines TRBV20-1 with TRBJ2-1; D call uncertain. CDR3 length: 12 residues. Per the germline V gene, CDR1 is DFQATT and CDR2 is SNEGSKA (reference sequence). Trimming cost V 2 bases and J 5 bases, with 7 bases left between them.

At least ten counts were recorded for this clonotype. The J gene is TRBJ2-2, the V gene TRBV29-1; 9 positions match TRBD1. This CDR3 is 15 amino acids long. After removal of 7 bases from V and 6 bases from J, the junction contained 12 bases not matched to a gene. Germline-derived CDR1 and CDR2 are SQVTM and ANQGSEA. The chain's CDR3 is CSARVGQGHPGELFF. As DNA, the CDR3 is TGCAGCGCCCGAGTGGGACAGGGTCATCCCGGGGAGCTGTTTTTT.

As for this clonotype: Germline and junction disagree at one end, which may indicate a read error. This chain joins TRBV5-4 and TRBJ2-6; 8 positions agree with TRBD1. The length of the CDR3 is 17 residues. CDR1 is SGHNT, CDR2 YYREEE, per germline (reference sequence). The CDR3 nucleotides read TGTGCCAGCAGCATAGGACAGGGAATGTCTGTGGCCAACGTCCTGACTTTC. Its translation: CASSIGQGMSVANVLTF.

This clonotype came up many times. The genes are TRBV27 and TRBJ2-7; perhaps TRBD1 as D (5 bases). This CDR3 region has 14 residues. Germline values: CDR1 MNHEY, CDR2 SMNVEV (reference sequence). Trimming cost V 9 bases and J 2 bases, with 17 bases left between them. As DNA, the CDR3 is TGTGCCAGTTTAAGCTGGACAAACCCCTACGAGCAGTACTTC. It encodes CASLSWTNPYEQYF.

There are a few counts of this clonotype. The J gene is TRBJ2-5, the V gene TRBV19, with D perhaps TRBD1 (5 bases). Trimming took 5 bases from V and 5 from J, leaving 21 bases between them. Germline values: CDR1 LNHDA, CDR2 SQIVND (reference sequence). The CDR3 is 16 amino acids. The CDR3 DNA sequence: TGTGCCAGTAGTGACTGGGGCAGGGAATTTTCTGAGACCCAGTACTTC. It translates to CASSDWGREFSETQYF. The variable domain in full, completed from reference TRBV19 and TRBJ2-5, reads DGGITQSPKYLFRKEGQNVTLSCEQNLNHDAMYWYRQDPGQGLRLIYYSQIVNDFQKGDIAEGYSVSREKKESFPLTVTSAQKNPTAFYLCASSDWGREFSETQYFGPGTRLLVL.

V and J are TRBV6-5 and TRBJ1-2, with D tentatively TRBD1 (6 bases). V gave up 9 bases and J gave up 6 bases, with 17 bases separating them. Germline lookup yields CDR1 MNHEY and CDR2 SVGAGI. The CDR3 runs to 13 residues. This CDR3 reads CASRETGLDGYTF. The CDR3 DNA is TGTGCCAGTAGAGAAACAGGGTTGGATGGCTACACCTTC.

This clonotype was counted a single time. The chain is built from TRBV7-2 and TRBJ2-5; the D gene could be TRBD1 or TRBD2 (7 bases each). With 3 bases removed from V and 0 bases from J, the gap between germline ends came to 26 bases. CDR1 SGHTA and CDR2 FQGNSA come from the germline V gene. The CDR3 runs to 20 residues. The CDR3 loop reads CASSFGPRGYGGTDQETQYF. CDR3 in DNA: TGTGCCAGCAGCTTTGGACCTCGGGGGTACGGGGGGACAGACCAAGAGACCCAGTACTTC.

This clonotype was detected many times. In DNA form, the CDR3 reads TGTGCCAGCAGTTTCTCCTCTTCACCCCTCCACTTT. Its translation: CASSFSSSPLHF. The chain employs TRBV27 and TRBJ1-6; unclear D gene. V was shortened by 3 bases and J by 9 bases, with 6 bases between the two germline ends. Germline V gene lookup returns CDR1 MNHEY and CDR2 SMNVEV (reference sequence). This CDR3 is built from 12 residues.

This chain joins TRBV29-1 and TRBJ1-1, with D unclear. Deletions cut 7 bases from V and 5 bases from J, with 8 bases between. The germline V gene has CDR1 SQVTM and CDR2 ANQGSEA. CDR3 length: 10 residues. CDR3 nucleotides: TGCAGCGGTACAACGACTGAAGCTTTCTTT. Its translation: CSGTTTEAFF.

The CDR3, as DNA: TGCAGCGAGGGACTAGCCGCAGATACGCAGTATTTT. Its translation is CSEGLAADTQYF. The rearrangement joins TRBV29-1 to TRBJ2-3, with 9 bases fitting TRBD2. The germline gives CDR1 SQVTM, CDR2 ANQGSEA. CDR3 size: 12 residues. Trimming removed 7 bases from V and 4 bases from J; junction bases left unmatched: 3.

In this sample, this clonotype turned up many times. The chain couples TRBV4-3 to TRBJ2-7; D unresolved. The CDR3 has 13 amino acids. Germline V gene data show CDR1 as LGHNA and CDR2 as YSLEER. V lost 0 bases to trimming and J lost 6 bases, with 9 bases between them. The CDR3 DNA reads TGCGCCAGCAGCCAAGACCTTATTCGCGAGCAGTACTTC. Its translation is CASSQDLIREQYF.

Many counts were recorded for this clonotype. The V call is TRBV7-3, the J call TRBJ2-1; possibly TRBD1 for D (6 bases). Germline-derived CDR1 and CDR2 are SGHTA and FQGTGA. This CDR3 comprises 13 residues. V was pared by 5 bases and J by 9 bases, with 14 bases between. CDR3 sequence reads: CASSLKTGSEQFF. As DNA, the CDR3 is TGTGCCAGCAGCCTTAAAACAGGGTCTGAGCAGTTCTTC.

This clonotype has at least ten counts. This chain joins TRBV12-3 or TRBV12-4 and TRBJ1-1; D remains ambiguous. The CDR3 is 13 residues long. The V gene lost 3 bases and the J gene lost 3 bases, with 8 bases spanning the gap. As DNA, the CDR3 is TGTGCCAGCAGTTTTGATTTTTACACTGAAGCTTTCTTT. Translation gives CASSFDFYTEAFF.

The sample holds many counts of this clonotype. The chain combines TRBV5-1 with TRBJ2-7; D remains ambiguous. The CDR3 spans 14 residues. The V end was cut by 0 bases, the J end by 5 bases, with 12 bases between. From germline, CDR1 is SGHRS and CDR2 YFSETQ. The CDR3 bases are TGCGCCAGCAGCTTGGGGCAGGCCAAAGACGAGCAGTACGTC. Amino acid sequence: CASSLGQAKDEQYV.

This clonotype was observed at least ten times. The chain joins TRBV5-1 to TRBJ2-3; 13 bases line up with TRBD2. Germline V gene lookup returns CDR1 SGHRS and CDR2 YFSETQ. V gave up 1 base and J gave up 5 bases; unmatched junction bases: 4. The CDR3 covers 16 residues. CDR3 sequence: CASSLRGLAGQDTQYF. The DNA for the CDR3 is TGCGCCAGCAGCTTGAGGGGACTAGCGGGGCAAGATACGCAGTATTTT.

This clonotype occurred many times. The chain employs TRBV6-2 or TRBV6-3 and TRBJ2-7, with 8 bases that match TRBD2. Per the germline V gene, CDR1 is MNHEY and CDR2 is SVGEGT. The length of the CDR3 is 12 residues. The trim removed 4 bases at V and 6 bases at J, leaving 2 bases unmatched. Here the CDR3 DNA reads TGTGCCAGCAGTTTGGGACTAGGCGAGCAGTACGTC. Its protein product is CASSLGLGEQYV.

In the case of this clonotype: The junction does not match germline at one end; this may be a read error. This rearrangement joins TRBV6-6 to TRBJ2-4, with TRBD1 matching over 8 bases. From germline, CDR1 is MNHNY and CDR2 SVGAGI (reference sequence). The CDR3 has 16 amino acids. CDR3: CASSNSRGLAKNIQYF. Written as DNA, the CDR3 is TGTGCCAGCAGTAACTCCAGGGGGCTAGCCAAAAACATTCAGTACTTC.

The chain combines TRBV6-2 or TRBV6-3 with TRBJ1-2; a weak D match, TRBD1 (5 bases). This CDR3 has 13 residues. Germline CDR1 reads MNHEY; CDR2 reads SVGEGT. The V end was cut by 0 bases, the J end by 7 bases, with 9 bases between. The DNA for the CDR3 is TGTGCCAGCAGTTACTCGACGGGGGTTGGCTACACCTTC. Its translation: CASSYSTGVGYTF.

The sample holds many counts of this clonotype. This chain connects TRBV20-1 to TRBJ2-2; D not certain. The V end was cut by 6 bases, the J end by 3 bases, with 11 bases between. Per the germline V gene, CDR1 is DFQATT and CDR2 is SNEGSKA (reference sequence). The CDR3 covers 13 residues. The CDR3 DNA sequence: TGCAGTGCCCCCCGGTCGGACACCGGGGAGCTGTTTTTT. Translation: CSAPRSDTGELFF.

This clonotype came up many times. The V gene is TRBV12-3 or TRBV12-4, the J gene TRBJ2-1; D may be TRBD1 or TRBD2 (5 bases each). Trimming pared 0 bases from V and 9 bases from J, leaving 15 bases between. The CDR3 length is 15 residues. CDR3 DNA: TGTGCCAGCAGTTTAGCCGGGGTAGTTGGGGGTGAGCAGTTCTTC. It yields the protein CASSLAGVVGGEQFF.

The sample holds many counts of this clonotype. J is TRBJ2-2 and V is TRBV5-4, with 9 bases aligning to TRBD2. Germline CDR1 is SGHNT and CDR2 is YYREEE (reference sequence). CDR3 size: 14 residues. After removal of 0 bases from V and 10 bases from J, the junction contained 4 bases not matched to a gene. The CDR3 nucleotides are TGTGCCAGCAGCTTGGAGCCTAGCGGGACGGAGCTGTTTTTT. Translated, it gives CASSLEPSGTELFF.

This clonotype was picked up a small number of times. The J gene is TRBJ2-2, the V gene TRBV6-5; 12 bases fit TRBD1. The CDR3 length is 15 residues. Per the germline V gene, CDR1 is MNHEY and CDR2 is SVGAGI. V shed 6 bases and J 2 bases; nucleotides not matched to a gene: 1. DNA of the CDR3: TGTGCCAGCAGGGGACAGGGGGCCAACACCGGGGAGCTGTTTTTT. As protein: CASRGQGANTGELFF.

The chain uses TRBV6-1 and TRBJ2-7; 8 bases map to TRBD1. The CDR3 sequence is 14 residues long. Germline lookup yields CDR1 MNHNS and CDR2 SASEGT. V lost 2 bases and J lost 2; bases outside the gene matches: 2. The CDR3 protein is CASSEWTGTYEQYF. Here the CDR3 DNA reads TGTGCCAGCAGTGAATGGACAGGGACCTACGAGCAGTACTTC.

This clonotype was seen ten or more times. The chain employs TRBV12-3 or TRBV12-4 and TRBJ1-1, with TRBD1 as a possible D gene (5 bases). This CDR3 spans 12 amino acids. The germline V and J ends were trimmed by 6 bases and 6 bases, with 11 bases remaining between them. CDR3 region: CASSHGAAEAFF. The CDR3 DNA reads as TGTGCCAGCAGCCACGGGGCCGCTGAAGCTTTCTTT.

This clonotype was detected ten times or more. The chain links TRBV12-3 or TRBV12-4 to TRBJ2-4, with 9 bases matching TRBD1. Trimming took 5 bases from V and 9 from J; bases not matched to a gene: 11. The CDR3 loop spans 15 amino acids. In DNA, the CDR3 is TGTGCCAGCAGTACCCGGGACAGGGAGTTTGTCATTCAGTACTTC. This gives the protein CASSTRDREFVIQYF.

Many counts were recorded for this clonotype. The gene calls are TRBV2 and TRBJ1-4; D is perhaps TRBD1 (6 bases). Trimming pared 5 bases from V and 8 bases from J, leaving 15 bases between. The V gene's germline CDR1 is SNHLY and CDR2 FYNNEI. CDR3 length: 14 amino acids. The CDR3 sequence: CASSTLGGQEKLFF. CDR3 bases: TGTGCCAGCAGTACCCTCGGGGGGCAGGAAAAACTGTTTTTT.

This clonotype was counted many times. This chain uses TRBV15 with TRBJ2-7; tentative D call: TRBD1 (6 bases). Germline assignment: CDR1 LNHNV and CDR2 YYDKDF (reference sequence). The CDR3 spans 13 residues. Trimming cost V 0 bases and J 7 bases, with 10 bases left between them. This chain's CDR3 is CATSRDGGREQYF. The CDR3 DNA sequence: TGTGCCACCAGCAGAGATGGGGGCAGGGAGCAGTACTTC.

Ten or more counts support this clonotype. V usage is TRBV4-1 and J usage is TRBJ2-1, with 10 bases matching TRBD2. Trimming cost V 0 bases and J 6 bases; bases outside gene matches: 5. CDR1 is MGHRA, CDR2 YSYEKL, per germline. This CDR3 has 16 amino acids. The CDR3 here is CASSQDRLAGVNEQFF. The CDR3 DNA reads TGCGCCAGCAGCCAAGATCGTCTAGCGGGGGTCAATGAGCAGTTCTTC.

This clonotype has a count of ten or more. This chain uses TRBV7-7 with TRBJ2-2; D ambiguous. V lost 5 bases to trimming and J lost 7 bases, with 11 bases between them. In germline, CDR1 is SSHAT, CDR2 FNYEAQ (reference sequence). CDR3 size: 13 residues. CDR3 nucleotides: TGTGCCAGCAGCAGTATAAGGAACGGGGAGCTGTTTTTT. This gives the protein CASSSIRNGELFF.

This clonotype has a count of ten or more. The V and J genes are TRBV7-9 and TRBJ1-1; no firm D call. V lost 5 bases and J 1 base, leaving 11 bases between the germline ends. Germline loops: CDR1 SEHNR, CDR2 FQNEAQ (reference sequence). CDR3 length: 14 amino acids. The CDR3 region is CASSLQAANTEAFF. The DNA for the CDR3 is TGTGCCAGCAGCCTCCAGGCAGCGAACACTGAAGCTTTCTTT. Supplemented by reference TRBV7-9 and TRBJ1-1, the full variable domain reads DTGVSQNPRHKITKRGQNVTFRCDPISEHNRLYWYRQTLGQGPEFLTYFQNEAQLEKSRLLSDRFSAERPKGSFSTLEIQRTEQGDSAMYLCASSLQAANTEAFFGQGTRLTVV.

The CDR3 coding sequence is TGCGCCAAAGAAGGAGTCGCCTACGAGCAGTACTTC. As protein: CAKEGVAYEQYF. The chain employs TRBV23-1 and TRBJ2-7, with D uncertain. TRBV23-1 is labeled an ORF, and its function is uncertain. V lost 10 bases, J lost 2 bases, and 12 bases lay in between. The CDR3 sequence is 12 residues long.